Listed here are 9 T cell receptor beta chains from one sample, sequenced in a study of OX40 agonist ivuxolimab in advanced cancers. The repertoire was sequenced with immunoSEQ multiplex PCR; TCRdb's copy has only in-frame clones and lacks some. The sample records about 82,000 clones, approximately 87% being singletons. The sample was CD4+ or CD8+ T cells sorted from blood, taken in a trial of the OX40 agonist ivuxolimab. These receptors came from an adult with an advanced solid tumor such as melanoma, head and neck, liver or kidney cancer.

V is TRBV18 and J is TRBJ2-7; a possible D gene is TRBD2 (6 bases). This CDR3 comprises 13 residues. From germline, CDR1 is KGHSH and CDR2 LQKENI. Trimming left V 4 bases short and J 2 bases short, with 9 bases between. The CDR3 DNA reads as TGTGCCAGCTCACTTAGCGGAACCTACGAGCAGTACTTC. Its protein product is CASSLSGTYEQYF.

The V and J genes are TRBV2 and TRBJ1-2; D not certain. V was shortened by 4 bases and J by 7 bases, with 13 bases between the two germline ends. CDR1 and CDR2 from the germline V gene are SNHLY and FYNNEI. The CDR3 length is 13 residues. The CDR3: CASSVSLAGGYTF. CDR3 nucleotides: TGTGCCAGCAGTGTCAGCCTAGCCGGTGGCTACACCTTC.

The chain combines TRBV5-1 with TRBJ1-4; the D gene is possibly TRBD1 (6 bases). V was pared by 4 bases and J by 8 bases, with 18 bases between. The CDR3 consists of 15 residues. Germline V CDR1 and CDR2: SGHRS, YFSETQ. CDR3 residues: CASSPGGRGEEKLFF. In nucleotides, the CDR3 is TGCGCCAGCAGCCCTGGCGGCAGGGGCGAGGAAAAACTGTTTTTT. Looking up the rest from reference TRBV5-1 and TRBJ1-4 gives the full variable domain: KAGVTQTPRYLIKTRGQQVTLSCSPISGHRSVSWYQQTPGQGLQFLFEYFSETQRNKGNFPGRFSGRQFSNSRSEMNVSTLELGDSALYLCASSPGGRGEEKLFFGSGTQLSVL.

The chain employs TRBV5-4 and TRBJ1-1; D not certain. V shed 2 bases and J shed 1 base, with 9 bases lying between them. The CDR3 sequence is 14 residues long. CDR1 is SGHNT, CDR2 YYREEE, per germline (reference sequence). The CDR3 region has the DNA TGTGCCAGCAGCTTTGGGCGGGCGAACACTGAAGCTTTCTTT. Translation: CASSFGRANTEAFF.

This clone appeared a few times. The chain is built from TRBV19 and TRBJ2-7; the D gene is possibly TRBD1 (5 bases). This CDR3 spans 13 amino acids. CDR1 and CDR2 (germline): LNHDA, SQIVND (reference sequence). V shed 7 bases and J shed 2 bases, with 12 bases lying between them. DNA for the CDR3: TGTGCCAGTACAAACAGGCCCCCCTACGAGCAGTACTTC. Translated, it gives CASTNRPPYEQYF.

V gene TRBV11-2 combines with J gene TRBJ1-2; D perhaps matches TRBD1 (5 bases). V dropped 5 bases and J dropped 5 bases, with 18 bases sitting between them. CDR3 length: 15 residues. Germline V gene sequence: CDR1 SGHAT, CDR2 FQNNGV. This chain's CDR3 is CASSADSLGGYGYTF. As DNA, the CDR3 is TGTGCCAGCAGCGCCGACAGTTTGGGTGGTTATGGCTACACCTTC.

The CDR3 loop reads CASSPDTIREQYF. CDR3 bases: TGTGCCAGCTCTCCAGACACCATAAGGGAGCAGTACTTC. The rearrangement uses TRBV18 and TRBJ2-7, with D unresolved. Germline values: CDR1 KGHSH, CDR2 LQKENI. The CDR3 contains 13 residues. V was clipped by 6 bases and J by 7 bases, with 16 bases between them.

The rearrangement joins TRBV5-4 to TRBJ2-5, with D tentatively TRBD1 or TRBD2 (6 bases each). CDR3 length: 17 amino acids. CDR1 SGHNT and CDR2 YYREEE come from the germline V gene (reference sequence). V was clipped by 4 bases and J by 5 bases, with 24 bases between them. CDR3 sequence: CASSPDVLGGTWETQYF. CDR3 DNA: TGTGCCAGCAGCCCCGATGTTTTAGGCGGGACATGGGAGACCCAGTACTTC.

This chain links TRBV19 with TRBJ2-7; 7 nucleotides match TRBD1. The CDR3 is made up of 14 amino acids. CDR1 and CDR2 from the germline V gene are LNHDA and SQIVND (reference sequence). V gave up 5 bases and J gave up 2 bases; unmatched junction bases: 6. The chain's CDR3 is CASSAGTEAYEQYF. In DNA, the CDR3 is TGTGCCAGTAGTGCCGGGACAGAGGCCTACGAGCAGTACTTC.